These 12 T cell receptor beta chains originate from one sample sequenced in a study of Graves' ophthalmopathy and Graves' hyperthyroidism. The sequenced template was RNA, covering the TCR beta CDR3 region. The workflow started with a first-round RT-PCR run with HTBI primers and then moved on to a second-round multiplex PCR. TCRdb reprocessed the multiplex PCR reads with MiXCR, giving one entry per CDR3 protein. Among about 660,000 distinct CDR3 sequences listed, roughly 41% were seen once. The sequenced material came from peripheral blood. The origin of the receptors is an adult man with Graves' ophthalmopathy.

This chain connects TRBV3-1 to TRBJ1-1, with D perhaps matching TRBD1 (5 bases). The CDR3 consists of 13 residues. V gave up 3 bases and J gave up 5 bases, with 10 bases separating them. From germline, CDR1 is LGHDT and CDR2 YNNKEL (reference sequence). Here the CDR3 DNA reads TGTGCCAGCAGCCAGGGGGTTTTAACTGAAGCTTTCTTT. The encoded protein is CASSQGVLTEAFF.

The chain employs TRBV2 and TRBJ1-4; D not certain. Germline V gene sequence: CDR1 SNHLY, CDR2 FYNNEI. Trimming took 4 bases from V and 8 from J, leaving 11 bases between them. This CDR3 region has 13 residues. For the CDR3, the DNA is TGTGCCAGCAGTGCCGTAAGAGGGGAAAAACTGTTTTTT. This encodes CASSAVRGEKLFF.

The chain employs TRBV7-9 and TRBJ1-3, with a tentative D call TRBD1 (6 bases). CDR1 is SEHNR, CDR2 FQNEAQ, per germline (reference sequence). The ends were cut back, 5 bases at V and 4 bases at J, with 21 bases in the middle. This CDR3 spans 17 amino acids. CDR3 sequence (DNA): TGTGCCAGCAGCCTAAGGGGTCCGGGGGCACAAGGAAACACCATATATTTT. It yields the protein CASSLRGPGAQGNTIYF.

This clonotype came up many times. The V and J genes are TRBV7-8 and TRBJ2-7, with 11 bases lining up with TRBD1. The CDR3 has 14 amino acids. V shed 5 bases, J shed 6 bases, and the junction held 6 bases outside the gene matches. Germline CDR1 SGHVS, CDR2 FQNEAQ. Here the CDR3 DNA reads TGTGCCAGCAGCCAAAGGACAGGGGGCGGCGAGCAGTACTTC. This codes for CASSQRTGGGEQYF.

In this sample, this clonotype turned up many times. The chain carries TRBV4-2 and TRBJ2-7, with 8 bases aligning to TRBD1. CDR1 is LGHNA and CDR2 is YNFKEQ in the germline V gene. After removal of 3 bases from V and 0 bases from J, the junction contained 4 bases not matched to a gene. CDR3 length equals 15 residues. CDR3 bases: TGTGCCAGCAGCCAGCGACAGGGGATCTCCTACGAGCAGTACTTC. Its translation is CASSQRQGISYEQYF.

To note about this clonotype: Given a much more abundant clone one base away, this may be a read error. The CDR3 reads CASSKATTGAGNQPQHF. CDR3 nucleotides: TGTGCCAGTAGTAAGGCCACGACCGGGGCGGGCAATCAGCCCCAGCATTTT. The V call is TRBV19, the J call TRBJ1-5, with D possibly matching TRBD1 (5 bases). The length of the CDR3 is 17 residues. Germline V gene lookup returns CDR1 LNHDA and CDR2 SQIVND (reference sequence). V shed 4 bases and J shed 2 bases, with 18 bases lying between them.

The chain couples TRBV19 to TRBJ1-1, with D perhaps matching TRBD1 (5 bases). V was cut by 11 bases and J by 0 bases, with 19 bases left in between. Germline V CDR1 and CDR2: LNHDA, SQIVND (reference sequence). The CDR3 consists of 15 residues. In nucleotides, the CDR3 is TGTGCCTCCTCCGGGGGACCCACAGTGAACACTGAAGCTTTCTTT. As protein: CASSGGPTVNTEAFF. Full variable domain (remainder filled in from reference TRBV19 and TRBJ1-1): DGGITQSPKYLFRKEGQNVTLSCEQNLNHDAMYWYRQDPGQGLRLIYYSQIVNDFQKGDIAEGYSVSREKKESFPLTVTSAQKNPTAFYLCASSGGPTVNTEAFFGQGTRLTVV.

This clonotype was recorded many times. The chain carries TRBV10-3 and TRBJ2-7; unclear D gene. The CDR3 is 12 residues long. V was cut by 3 bases and J by 6 bases, with 9 bases left in between. Germline V lookup: CDR1 ENHRY, CDR2 SYGVKD. The CDR3 DNA sequence: TGTGCCATCAGTGACAGGTTAAGCGAGCAGTACTTC. Translated: CAISDRLSEQYF.

This clonotype was detected many times. The J gene is TRBJ1-6, the V gene TRBV7-9, with a tentative D call TRBD1 (5 bases). Trimming pared 2 bases from V and 7 bases from J, leaving 12 bases between. The V gene's germline CDR1 is SEHNR and CDR2 FQNEAQ (reference sequence). This CDR3 spans 15 amino acids. In nucleotides, the CDR3 is TGTGCCAGCAGCTTATCGGGGCCATTCAATTCACCCCTCCACTTT. It specifies CASSLSGPFNSPLHF.

This chain uses TRBV2 with TRBJ1-5; D unresolved. Trimming removed 6 bases from V and 2 bases from J, with 14 bases in between. This CDR3 is built from 15 residues. CDR1 and CDR2 (germline): SNHLY, FYNNEI. CDR3 nucleotides: TGTGCCAGCAGGGCGAGGAGGACGGGCAATCAGCCCCAGCATTTT. This translates into CASRARRTGNQPQHF.

In DNA form, the CDR3 reads TGTGCCTGGGGGGGCCAACCGAACACTGAAGCTTTCTTT. Translation: CAWGGQPNTEAFF. The V gene is TRBV11-1, the J gene TRBJ1-1; D might be TRBD1 (6 bases). CDR3 length: 13 amino acids. Germline CDR1 reads SGHAT; CDR2 reads FQDESV (reference sequence). Trimming left V 11 bases short and J 1 base short, with 14 bases between.

This clonotype has a handful of counts. At one end, the junction sequence differs from germline, possibly due to a read error. The chain links TRBV6-6 to TRBJ1-5, with no clear D. The CDR3 covers 15 residues. CDR1 and CDR2 from the germline V gene are MNHNY and SVGAGI (reference sequence). CDR3 residues: CASNYSDGSNQPQHF. The CDR3, as DNA: TGTGCCAGCAATTACTCTGACGGTAGCAATCAGCCCCAGCATTTT.